A selection of T cell receptor beta chains follows, all from one sample in a study of T-cell reconstitution after alpha-beta-depleted transplantation in children. TCRdb re-derived calls from the PCR reads in MiXCR, one entry per CDR3 protein. This table holds approximately 390,000 distinct CDR3 sequences, about a tenth found once. The material was PBMCs from the stem cell graft donor, obtained from the stem cell graft. The source of these receptors is a human donor who donated a stem cell graft to a child with acute myeloid leukemia. CDR3s include the opening cysteine and the closing phenylalanine or tryptophan. Each record gives: CDR3 DNA, CDR3 protein, CDR3 length, V gene, clone size, D gene, J gene. D genes are given only for firm matches. Only part of the rows carry a size: once, few, many, or a class if the clone is expanded.

CDR3 DNA: TGCAGCGTTGCCGGGCCCTCCTACGAGCAGTACTTC
CDR3 protein: CSVAGPSYEQYF
CDR3 length: 12
V gene: TRBV29-1
clone size: NA
D gene: NA
J gene: TRBJ2-7

CDR3 DNA: TGTGCCAGCAGCTTTGGGACAGGGGTTGATTCACCCCTCCACTTT
CDR3 protein: CASSFGTGVDSPLHF
CDR3 length: 15
V gene: TRBV7-2
clone size: few
D gene: TRBD1
J gene: TRBJ1-6

CDR3 DNA: TGTGCCAGCAGTTACTTTCCCAAACCAGAGACCCAGTACTTC
CDR3 protein: CASSYFPKPETQYF
CDR3 length: 14
V gene: TRBV6-5
clone size: many
D gene: NA
J gene: TRBJ2-5

CDR3 DNA: TGTGCTAGTGGGGAATTGGGCTCCTACAATGAGCAGTTCTTC
CDR3 protein: CASGELGSYNEQFF
CDR3 length: 14
V gene: TRBV12-5
clone size: few
D gene: NA
J gene: TRBJ2-1

CDR3 DNA: TGTGCCAGCAGTTTGCGCCGGGGCACTGAAGCTTTCTTT
CDR3 protein: CASSLRRGTEAFF
CDR3 length: 13
V gene: TRBV12-3/TRBV12-4
clone size: few
D gene: NA
J gene: TRBJ1-1

CDR3 DNA: TGTGCCGCCTTGGTGAGGGGCACTGAAGCTTTCTTT
CDR3 protein: CAALVRGTEAFF
CDR3 length: 12
V gene: TRBV7-9
clone size: NA
D gene: NA
J gene: TRBJ1-1

CDR3 DNA: TGTGCCAGCAGTTTCCGACAGAATAATTCACCCCTCCACTTT
CDR3 protein: CASSFRQNNSPLHF
CDR3 length: 14
V gene: TRBV27
clone size: NA
D gene: NA
J gene: TRBJ1-6

CDR3 DNA: TGTGCCAGCAGCCCCGGGGAAGAGCGGCCCTACAATGAGCAGTTCTTC
CDR3 protein: CASSPGEERPYNEQFF
CDR3 length: 16
V gene: TRBV9
clone size: many
D gene: NA
J gene: TRBJ2-1

CDR3 DNA: TGTGCCAGCTCACCACATAGCTCTGGGGCCAACGTCCTGACTTTC
CDR3 protein: CASSPHSSGANVLTF
CDR3 length: 15
V gene: TRBV18
clone size: few
D gene: NA
J gene: TRBJ2-6

CDR3 DNA: TGTGCCAGCAGCCGACAAACAGGAGGAGGGGCAGAGACCCAGTACTTC
CDR3 protein: CASSRQTGGGAETQYF
CDR3 length: 16
V gene: TRBV3-1
clone size: few
D gene: NA
J gene: TRBJ2-5

CDR3 DNA: TGTGCCAGCAAAAGCAGTGATTTTGGCAATCAGCCCCAGCATTTT
CDR3 protein: CASKSSDFGNQPQHF
CDR3 length: 15
V gene: TRBV12-3/TRBV12-4
clone size: many
D gene: NA
J gene: TRBJ1-5

CDR3 DNA: TGCAGCGTTGAAGACCCTAGTCGTGTGACCCAGTACTTC
CDR3 protein: CSVEDPSRVTQYF
CDR3 length: 13
V gene: TRBV29-1
clone size: NA
D gene: NA
J gene: TRBJ2-5

CDR3 DNA: TGTGCCATCGGGGCACAGGGGGGCAATCAGCCCCAGCATTTT
CDR3 protein: CAIGAQGGNQPQHF
CDR3 length: 14
V gene: TRBV10-3
clone size: few
D gene: TRBD1
J gene: TRBJ1-5

CDR3 DNA: TGCAGTGCGACGAAACTAGCGGGGCGCCAAGAGACCCAGTACTTC
CDR3 protein: CSATKLAGRQETQYF
CDR3 length: 15
V gene: TRBV20-1
clone size: few
D gene: TRBD2
J gene: TRBJ2-5

CDR3 DNA: TGTGCCATCAGTGAGACCGGACTAGCGGGACCCGGCACAGATACGCAGTATTTT
CDR3 protein: CAISETGLAGPGTDTQYF
CDR3 length: 18
V gene: TRBV10-3
clone size: few
D gene: TRBD2
J gene: TRBJ2-3

CDR3 DNA: TGTGCCAGCAGCCCTCAGCAGCATCAGCCCCAGCATTTT
CDR3 protein: CASSPQQHQPQHF
CDR3 length: 13
V gene: TRBV7-9
clone size: many
D gene: NA
J gene: TRBJ1-5